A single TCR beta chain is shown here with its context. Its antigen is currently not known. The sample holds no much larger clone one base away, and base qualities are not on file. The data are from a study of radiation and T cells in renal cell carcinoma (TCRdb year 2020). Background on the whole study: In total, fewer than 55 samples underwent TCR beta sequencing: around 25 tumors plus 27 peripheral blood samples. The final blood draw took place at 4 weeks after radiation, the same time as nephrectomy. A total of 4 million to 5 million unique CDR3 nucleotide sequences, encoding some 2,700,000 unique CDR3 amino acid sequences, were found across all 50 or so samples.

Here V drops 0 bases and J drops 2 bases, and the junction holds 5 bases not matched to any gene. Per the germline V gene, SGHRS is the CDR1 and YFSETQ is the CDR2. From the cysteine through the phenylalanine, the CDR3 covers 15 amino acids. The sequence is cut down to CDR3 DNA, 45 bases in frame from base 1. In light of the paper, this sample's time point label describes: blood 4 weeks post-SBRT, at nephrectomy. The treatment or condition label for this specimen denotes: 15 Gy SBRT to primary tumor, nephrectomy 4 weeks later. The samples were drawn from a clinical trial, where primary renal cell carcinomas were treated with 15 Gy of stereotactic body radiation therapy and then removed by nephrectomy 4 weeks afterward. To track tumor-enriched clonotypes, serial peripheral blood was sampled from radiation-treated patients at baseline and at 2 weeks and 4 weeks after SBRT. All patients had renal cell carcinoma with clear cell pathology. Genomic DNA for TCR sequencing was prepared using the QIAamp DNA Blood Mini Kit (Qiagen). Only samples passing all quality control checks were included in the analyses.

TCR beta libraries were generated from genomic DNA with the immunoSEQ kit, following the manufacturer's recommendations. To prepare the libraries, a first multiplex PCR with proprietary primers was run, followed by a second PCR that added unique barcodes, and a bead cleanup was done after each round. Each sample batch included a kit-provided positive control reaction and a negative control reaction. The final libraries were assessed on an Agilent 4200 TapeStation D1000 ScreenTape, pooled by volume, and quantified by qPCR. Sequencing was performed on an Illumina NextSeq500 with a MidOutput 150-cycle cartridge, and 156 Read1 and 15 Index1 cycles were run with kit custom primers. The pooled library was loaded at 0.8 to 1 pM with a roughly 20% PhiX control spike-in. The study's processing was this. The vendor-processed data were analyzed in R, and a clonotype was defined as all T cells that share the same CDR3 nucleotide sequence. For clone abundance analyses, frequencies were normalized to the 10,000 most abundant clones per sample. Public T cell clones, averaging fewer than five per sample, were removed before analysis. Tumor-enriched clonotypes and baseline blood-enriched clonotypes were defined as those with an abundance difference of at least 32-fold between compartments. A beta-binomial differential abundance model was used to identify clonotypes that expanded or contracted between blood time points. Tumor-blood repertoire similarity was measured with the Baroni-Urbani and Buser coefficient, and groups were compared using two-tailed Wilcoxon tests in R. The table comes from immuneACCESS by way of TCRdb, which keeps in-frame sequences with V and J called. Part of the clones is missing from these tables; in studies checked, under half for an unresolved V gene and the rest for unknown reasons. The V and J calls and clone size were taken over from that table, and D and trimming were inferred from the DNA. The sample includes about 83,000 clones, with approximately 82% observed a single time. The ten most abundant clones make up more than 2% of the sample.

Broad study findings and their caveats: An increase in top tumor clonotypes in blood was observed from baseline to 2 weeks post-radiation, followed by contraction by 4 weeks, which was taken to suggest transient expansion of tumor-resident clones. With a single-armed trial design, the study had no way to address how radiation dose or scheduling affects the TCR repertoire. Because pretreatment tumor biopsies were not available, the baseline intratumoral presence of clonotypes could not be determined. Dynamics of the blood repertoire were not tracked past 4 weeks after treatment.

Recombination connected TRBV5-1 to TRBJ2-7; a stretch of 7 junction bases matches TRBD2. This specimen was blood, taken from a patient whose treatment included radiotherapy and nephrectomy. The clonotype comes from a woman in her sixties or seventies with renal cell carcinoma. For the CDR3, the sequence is CASSLGPGGTYEQYF. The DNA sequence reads TGCGCCAGCAGCTTGGGTCCGGGAGGCACCTACGAGCAGTACTTC.